This T cell receptor (beta chain) was sequenced during a study of blood T cell repertoires in COVID-19. Study context: The study drew acute and convalescent COVID-19 samples from the United States, Italy and Spain. The cDNA or gDNA used as material had been derived from T cells, B-cell-depleted T cells, or PBMCs.

Original methodology: Counts of nucleated cells, estimated from reference gene primer amplification, were obtained. Method: immunoSEQ multiplex PCR; TCRdb's copy keeps in-frame clones and lacks some. V and J calls plus clone size are reproduced from that table; the DNA served to infer D and trimming. This table has fewer than 75,000 clones, roughly 89% appearing once. The sample was peripheral blood. This clonotype was obtained from a man older than 75 with acute or convalescent COVID-19.

In DNA, the CDR3 is TGTGCCAGCAGTGGCGAAACTCGGGGGAGCTCCTACGAGCAGTACTTC. Translated: CASSGETRGSSYEQYF. The chain has TRBV6-4 and TRBJ2-7; D might be TRBD2 (6 bases). The CDR3 length is 16 residues. CDR1 is MRHNA and CDR2 is SNTAGT in the germline V gene. With 4 bases removed from V and 0 bases from J, the gap between germline ends came to 16 bases.